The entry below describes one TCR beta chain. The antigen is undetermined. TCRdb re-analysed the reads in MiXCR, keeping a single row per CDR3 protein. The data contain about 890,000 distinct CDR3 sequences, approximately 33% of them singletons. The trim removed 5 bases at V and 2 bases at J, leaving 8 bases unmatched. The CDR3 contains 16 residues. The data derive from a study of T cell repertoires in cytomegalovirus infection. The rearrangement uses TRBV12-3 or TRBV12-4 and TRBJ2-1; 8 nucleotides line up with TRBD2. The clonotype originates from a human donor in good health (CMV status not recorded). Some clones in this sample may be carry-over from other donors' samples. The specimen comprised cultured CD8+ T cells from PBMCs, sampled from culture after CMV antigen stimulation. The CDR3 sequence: CASSGILRGAYNEQFF. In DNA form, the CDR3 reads TGTGCCAGCAGTGGTATATTGCGGGGGGCCTACAATGAGCAGTTCTTC.